This entry concerns a single T cell receptor beta chain. The record originates from a study of blood T cell repertoires in COVID-19. Germline CDR1 reads SGHRS; CDR2 reads YFSETQ. Germline trimming cut 4 bases from V and 0 bases from J; bases unmatched to any gene: 4. CDR3 size: 16 residues. Assay used: immunoSEQ multiplex PCR; TCRdb lists only in-frame clones, some missing. This sample has over 200,000 clones, with 84% found just once. This TCR was sampled from a man in his fifties or sixties who had recovered from COVID-19. This chain connects TRBV5-1 to TRBJ2-1; 10 positions agree with TRBD2. Source material: PBMCs or T cells enriched from blood (not recorded which). CDR3 in DNA: TGCGCCAGCAGCCCCCTAGCGGGGGCCTCCTACAATGAGCAGTTCTTC. It specifies CASSPLAGASYNEQFF. Complete variable domain (other parts from reference TRBV5-1 and TRBJ2-1): KAGVTQTPRYLIKTRGQQVTLSCSPISGHRSVSWYQQTPGQGLQFLFEYFSETQRNKGNFPGRFSGRQFSNSRSEMNVSTLELGDSALYLCASSPLAGASYNEQFFGPGTRLTVL.